Ten or more counts support the clone carrying this T cell receptor (beta chain). The antigen is not known. The read finishes 3 residues shy of the CDR3 end, and the germline J gene is used to complete it. CDR1 DFQATT and CDR2 SNEGSKA come from the germline V gene (reference sequence). V was clipped by 1 base and J by 7 bases, with 11 bases between them. This CDR3 has 14 amino acids. Caucasian heritage predominated among both patients and controls. The data belong to a study of T cell clonality in common variable immunodeficiency. Findings of the study overall: The cause of increased CVID clonality remains unclear without subpopulation sequencing. Shared TCRbeta clones were fewer between CVID subjects than controls.

The data were produced by immunoSEQ multiplex PCR, yet TCRdb's version contains in-frame clones alone and is incomplete. This sample comprises around 57,000 clones, none seen once only. This sequence joins TRBV20-1 and TRBJ1-6; a possible D gene is TRBD1 (5 bases). The receptor comes from a person aged 18-70 years in good health. Material: peripheral blood mononuclear cells. The part of the CDR3 DNA that was read is TGCAGTGCTAGAGGACCCGAGGGGAATTCACCC. Amino acids: CSARGPEGNSP. In full, the CDR3 is CSARGPEGNSPLHF.